The sequence of this T cell receptor (beta chain) was determined in a study of response to subunit inactivated influenza vaccine (dated by TCRdb to about 2018). Study-level background: Deep quantitative profiling of the T cell receptor repertoire was used in the study to follow responses to a trivalent subunit inactivated influenza vaccine. Here is what the overall study found, with its caveats: The authors proposed that each seasonal influenza vaccination may bring in only a limited number of new T cells.

On this clonotype: Its binding antigen is unknown. A junction boundary mismatches the germline segment, possibly from a read error.

The library was obtained by RT-PCR. Reads for this sample came from an Illumina HiSeq 2500. TCRdb reprocessing: public reads trimmed at Q25 with fastp, clones called with MiXCR, in-frame beta chains kept. Merged by CDR3 protein, the rows form single entries marked with the most common genes and DNA. This sample lists 700,000 to 900,000 distinct CDR3 sequences; 21% were detected once. Together, the top ten hold roughly 10% of the sample. The source material was PBMCs from blood, sampled roughly 5 days after vaccination. The clonotype was recovered from a man between 45 and 60 years old who received an inactivated influenza vaccine. Donor details come from another sample of the same person, matched by shared clones.

The CDR3 amino acid sequence is: CASSQDGGYGTDTKYF. The nucleotides read TGCGCCAGCAGCCAAGATGGCGGTTATGGGACAGATACGAAGTATTTT. The rearranged segments are TRBV4-3 and TRBJ2-3; TRBD1 fits 7 bases in the junction. CDR1 and CDR2, looked up from the germline V gene, are LGHNA and YSLEER. The cysteine opens and the phenylalanine closes a CDR3 of 16 amino acids. Just the 48-base CDR3 DNA is kept, in frame starting at base 1.